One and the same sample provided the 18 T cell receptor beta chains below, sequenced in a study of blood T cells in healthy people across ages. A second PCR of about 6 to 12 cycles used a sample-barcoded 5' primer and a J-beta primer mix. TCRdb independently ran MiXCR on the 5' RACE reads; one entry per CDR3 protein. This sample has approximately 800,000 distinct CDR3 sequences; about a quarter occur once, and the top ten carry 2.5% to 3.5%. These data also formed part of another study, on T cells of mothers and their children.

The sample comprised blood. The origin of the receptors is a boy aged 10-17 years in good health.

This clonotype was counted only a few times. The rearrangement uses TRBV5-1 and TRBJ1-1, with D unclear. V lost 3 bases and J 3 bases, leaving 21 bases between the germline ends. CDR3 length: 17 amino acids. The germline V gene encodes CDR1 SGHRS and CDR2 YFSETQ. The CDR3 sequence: CASSSTNSGPTYTEAFF. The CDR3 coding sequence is TGCGCCAGCAGCTCCACCAACTCCGGGCCGACGTACACTGAAGCTTTCTTT.

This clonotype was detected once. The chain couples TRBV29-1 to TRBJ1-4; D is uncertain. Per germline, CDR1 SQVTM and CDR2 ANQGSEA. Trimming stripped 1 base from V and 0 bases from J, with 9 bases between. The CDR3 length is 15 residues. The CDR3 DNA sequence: TGCAGCGTTGAAGCGTCGGCCGCAACTAATGAAAAACTGTTTTTT. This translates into CSVEASAATNEKLFF. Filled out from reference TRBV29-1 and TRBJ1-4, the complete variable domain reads SAVISQKPSRDICQRGTSLTIQCQVDSQVTMMFWYRQQPGQSLTLIATANQGSEATYESGFVIDKFPISRPNLTFSTLTVSNMSPEDSSIYLCSVEASAATNEKLFFGSGTQLSVL.

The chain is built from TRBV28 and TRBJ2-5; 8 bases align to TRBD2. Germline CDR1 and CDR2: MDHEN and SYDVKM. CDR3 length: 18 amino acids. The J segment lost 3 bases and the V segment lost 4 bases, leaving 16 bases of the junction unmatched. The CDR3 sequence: CASSSSYYQRGPEETQYF. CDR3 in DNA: TGTGCCAGCAGTTCCTCCTATTACCAGCGGGGGCCCGAAGAGACCCAGTACTTC.

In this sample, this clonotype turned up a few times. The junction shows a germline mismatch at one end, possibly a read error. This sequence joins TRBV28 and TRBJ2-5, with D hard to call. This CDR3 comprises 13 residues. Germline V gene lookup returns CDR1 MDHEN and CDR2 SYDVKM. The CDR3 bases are TGTGCCAGCAGTTTGGGCAACCATGAGACCCAGTACTTC. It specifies CASSLGNHETQYF.

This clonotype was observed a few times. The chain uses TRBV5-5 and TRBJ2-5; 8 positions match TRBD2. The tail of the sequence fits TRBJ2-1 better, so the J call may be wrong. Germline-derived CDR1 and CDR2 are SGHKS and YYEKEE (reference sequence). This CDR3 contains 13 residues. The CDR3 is CASSLSGGHEQFF. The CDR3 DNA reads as TGTGCCAGCAGCTTGAGCGGGGGACATGAGCAGTTCTTC.

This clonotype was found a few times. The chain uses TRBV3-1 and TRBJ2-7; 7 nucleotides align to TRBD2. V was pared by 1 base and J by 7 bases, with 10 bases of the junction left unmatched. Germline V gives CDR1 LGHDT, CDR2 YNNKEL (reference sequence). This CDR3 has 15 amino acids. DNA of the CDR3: TGTGCCAGCAGCCAAGGGACTAGGGGTGGCTGGGAGCAGTACTTC. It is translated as CASSQGTRGGWEQYF.

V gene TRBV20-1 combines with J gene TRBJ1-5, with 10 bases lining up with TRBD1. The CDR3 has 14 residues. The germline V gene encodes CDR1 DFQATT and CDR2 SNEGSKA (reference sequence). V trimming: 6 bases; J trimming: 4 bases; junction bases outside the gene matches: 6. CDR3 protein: CSALPGQGNQPQHF. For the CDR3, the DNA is TGCAGTGCCCTACCGGGACAGGGGAATCAGCCCCAGCATTTT.

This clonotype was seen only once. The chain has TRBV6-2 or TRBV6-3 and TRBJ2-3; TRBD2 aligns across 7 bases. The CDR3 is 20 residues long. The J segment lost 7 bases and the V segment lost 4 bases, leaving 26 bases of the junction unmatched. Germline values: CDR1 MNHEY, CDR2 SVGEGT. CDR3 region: CASSFRLAGVLETSMNTQYF. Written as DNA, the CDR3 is TGTGCCAGCAGTTTCCGACTAGCTGGAGTGTTAGAGACGTCCATGAATACGCAGTATTTT.

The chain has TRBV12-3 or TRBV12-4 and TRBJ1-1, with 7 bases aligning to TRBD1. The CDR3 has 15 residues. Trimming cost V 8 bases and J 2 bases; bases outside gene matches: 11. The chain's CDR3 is CASGGEGAFNTEAFF. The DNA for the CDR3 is TGTGCCAGCGGGGGCGAGGGGGCCTTTAACACTGAAGCTTTCTTT.

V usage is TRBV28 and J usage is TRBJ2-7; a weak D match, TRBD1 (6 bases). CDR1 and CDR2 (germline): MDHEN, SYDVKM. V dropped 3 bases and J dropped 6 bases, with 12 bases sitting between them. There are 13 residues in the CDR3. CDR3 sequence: CASSLSGATEQYF. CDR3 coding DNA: TGTGCCAGCAGTTTGTCAGGGGCGACCGAGCAGTACTTC.

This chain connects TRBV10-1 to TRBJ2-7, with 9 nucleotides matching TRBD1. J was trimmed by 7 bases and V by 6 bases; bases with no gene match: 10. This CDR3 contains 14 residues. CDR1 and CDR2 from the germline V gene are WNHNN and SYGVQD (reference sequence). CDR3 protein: CASRGQGTLGEQYF. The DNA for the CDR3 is TGCGCCAGCAGAGGACAGGGGACCCTGGGGGAGCAGTACTTC.

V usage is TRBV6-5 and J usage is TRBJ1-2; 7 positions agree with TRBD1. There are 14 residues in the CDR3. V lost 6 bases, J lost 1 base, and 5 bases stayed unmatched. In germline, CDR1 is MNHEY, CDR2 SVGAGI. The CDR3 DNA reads TGTGCCAGCAGCCTCGGGACAGTTAACTATGGCTACACCTTC. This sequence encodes CASSLGTVNYGYTF.

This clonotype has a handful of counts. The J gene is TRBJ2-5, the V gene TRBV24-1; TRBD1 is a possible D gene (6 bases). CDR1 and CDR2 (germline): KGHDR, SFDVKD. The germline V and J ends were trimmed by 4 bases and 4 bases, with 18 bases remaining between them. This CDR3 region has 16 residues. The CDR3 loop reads CATSDPIERGGETQYF. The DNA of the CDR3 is TGTGCCACCAGTGACCCCATTGAAAGAGGGGGAGAGACCCAGTACTTC.

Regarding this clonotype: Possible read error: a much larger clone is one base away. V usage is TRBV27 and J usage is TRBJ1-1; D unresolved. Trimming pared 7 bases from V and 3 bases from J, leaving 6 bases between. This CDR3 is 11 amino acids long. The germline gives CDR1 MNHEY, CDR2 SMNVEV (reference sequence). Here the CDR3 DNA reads TGTGCCAGCACTGGGTACACTGAAGCTTTCTTT. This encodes CASTGYTEAFF.

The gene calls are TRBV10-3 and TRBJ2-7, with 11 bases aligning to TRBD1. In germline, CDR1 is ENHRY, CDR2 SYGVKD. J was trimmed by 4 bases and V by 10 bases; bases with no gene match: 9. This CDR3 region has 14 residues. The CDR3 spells CASGTGGIGYEQYF. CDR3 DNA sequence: TGTGCCAGCGGGACAGGGGGTATAGGATACGAGCAGTACTTC.

CDR3 DNA sequence: TGTGCCAGCAGTTACTTCACAGGGGCCGGTAATGAAAAACTGTTTTTT. This sequence encodes CASSYFTGAGNEKLFF. This chain connects TRBV6-5 to TRBJ1-4; 7 positions match TRBD1. CDR1 MNHEY and CDR2 SVGAGI come from the germline V gene. J was trimmed by 4 bases and V by 1 base; bases with no gene match: 6. The length of the CDR3 is 16 residues.

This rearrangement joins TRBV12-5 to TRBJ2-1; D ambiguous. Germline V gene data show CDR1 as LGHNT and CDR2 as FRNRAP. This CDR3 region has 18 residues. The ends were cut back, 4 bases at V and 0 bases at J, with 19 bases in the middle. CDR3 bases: TGTGCTAGTGGTTCCCCAGTGGGAAGGGAAGCCTCCTACAATGAGCAGTTCTTC. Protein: CASGSPVGREASYNEQFF.

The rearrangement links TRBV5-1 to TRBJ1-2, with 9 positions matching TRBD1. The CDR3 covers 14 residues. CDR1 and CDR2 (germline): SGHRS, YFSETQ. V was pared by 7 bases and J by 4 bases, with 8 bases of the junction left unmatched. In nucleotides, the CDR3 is TGCGCCAGCCTCGACAGGGGGATCTTCTATGGCTACACCTTC. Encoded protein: CASLDRGIFYGYTF. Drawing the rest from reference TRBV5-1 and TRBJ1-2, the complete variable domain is KAGVTQTPRYLIKTRGQQVTLSCSPISGHRSVSWYQQTPGQGLQFLFEYFSETQRNKGNFPGRFSGRQFSNSRSEMNVSTLELGDSALYLCASLDRGIFYGYTFGSGTRLTVV.